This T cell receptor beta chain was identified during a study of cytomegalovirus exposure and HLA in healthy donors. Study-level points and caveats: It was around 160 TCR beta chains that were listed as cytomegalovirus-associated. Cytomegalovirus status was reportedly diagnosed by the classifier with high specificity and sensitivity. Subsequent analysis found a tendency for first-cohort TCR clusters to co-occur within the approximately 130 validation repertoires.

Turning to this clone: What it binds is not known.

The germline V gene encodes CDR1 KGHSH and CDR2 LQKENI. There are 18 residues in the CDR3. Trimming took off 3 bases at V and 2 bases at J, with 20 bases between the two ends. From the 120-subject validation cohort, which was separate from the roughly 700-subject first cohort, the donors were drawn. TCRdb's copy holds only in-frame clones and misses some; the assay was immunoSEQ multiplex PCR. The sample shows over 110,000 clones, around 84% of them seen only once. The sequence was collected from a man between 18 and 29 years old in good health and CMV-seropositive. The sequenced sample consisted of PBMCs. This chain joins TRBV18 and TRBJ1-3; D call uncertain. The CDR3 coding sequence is TGTGCCAGCTCACCTACGGGAAATAGGGTTAGCGCTGGAAACACCATATATTTT. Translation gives CASSPTGNRVSAGNTIYF.